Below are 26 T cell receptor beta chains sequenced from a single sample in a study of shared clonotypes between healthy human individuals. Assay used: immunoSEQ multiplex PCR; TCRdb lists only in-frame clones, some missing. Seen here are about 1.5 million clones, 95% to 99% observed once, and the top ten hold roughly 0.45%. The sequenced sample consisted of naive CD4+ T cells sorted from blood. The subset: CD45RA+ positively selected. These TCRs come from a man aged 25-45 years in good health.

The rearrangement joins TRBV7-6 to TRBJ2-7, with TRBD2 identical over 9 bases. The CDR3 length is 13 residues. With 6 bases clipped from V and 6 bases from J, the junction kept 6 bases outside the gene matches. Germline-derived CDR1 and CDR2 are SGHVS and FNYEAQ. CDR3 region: CASSQAREGEQYF. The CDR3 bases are TGTGCCAGCAGTCAGGCGCGGGAGGGCGAGCAGTACTTC.

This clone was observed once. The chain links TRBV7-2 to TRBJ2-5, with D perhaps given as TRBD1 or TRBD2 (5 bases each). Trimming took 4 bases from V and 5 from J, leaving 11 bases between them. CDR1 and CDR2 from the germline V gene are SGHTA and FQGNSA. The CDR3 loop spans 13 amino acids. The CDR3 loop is CASSSGPRETQYF. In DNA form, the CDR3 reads TGTGCCAGCAGCTCGGGACCGCGGGAGACCCAGTACTTC. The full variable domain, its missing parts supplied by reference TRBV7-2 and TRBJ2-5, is GAGVSQSPSNKVTEKGKDVELRCDPISGHTALYWYRQSLGQGLEFLIYFQGNSAPDKSGLPSDRFSAERTGGSVSTLTIQRTQQEDSAVYLCASSSGPRETQYFGPGTRLLVL.

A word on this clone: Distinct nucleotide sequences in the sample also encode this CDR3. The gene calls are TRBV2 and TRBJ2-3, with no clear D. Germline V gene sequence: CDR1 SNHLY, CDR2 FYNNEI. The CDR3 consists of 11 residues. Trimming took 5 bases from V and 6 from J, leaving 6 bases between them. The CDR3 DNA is TGTGCCAGCAGTACGACGGATACGCAGTATTTT. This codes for CASSTTDTQYF.

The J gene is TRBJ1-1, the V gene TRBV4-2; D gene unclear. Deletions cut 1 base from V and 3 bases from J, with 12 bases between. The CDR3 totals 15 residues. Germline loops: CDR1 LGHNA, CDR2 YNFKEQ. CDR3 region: CASSQADRGDTEAFF. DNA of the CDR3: TGTGCCAGCAGCCAAGCCGATAGAGGCGACACTGAAGCTTTCTTT.

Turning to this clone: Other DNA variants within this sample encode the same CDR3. The CDR3 DNA follows: TGTGCCAGCAGTGAGTTCGACGAGCAGTACTTC. Translation: CASSEFDEQYF. The V and J genes are TRBV2 and TRBJ2-7; D is unclear. The ends were cut back, 3 bases at V and 5 bases at J, with 5 bases in the middle. The CDR3 has 11 amino acids. Germline values: CDR1 SNHLY, CDR2 FYNNEI.

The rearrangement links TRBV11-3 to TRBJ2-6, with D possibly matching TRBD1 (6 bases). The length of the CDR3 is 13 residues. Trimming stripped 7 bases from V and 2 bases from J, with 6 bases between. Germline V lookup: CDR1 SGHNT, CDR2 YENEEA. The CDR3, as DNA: TGTGCCAGCAAGGGGGCTGGGGCCAACGTCCTGACTTTC. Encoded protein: CASKGAGANVLTF.

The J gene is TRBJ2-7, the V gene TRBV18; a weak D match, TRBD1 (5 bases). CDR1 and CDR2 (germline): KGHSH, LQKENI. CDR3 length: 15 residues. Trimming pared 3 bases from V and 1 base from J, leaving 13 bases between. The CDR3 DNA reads TGTGCCAGCTCACCGTCGCAGGGTGGGTCCTACGAGCAGTACTTC. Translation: CASSPSQGGSYEQYF.

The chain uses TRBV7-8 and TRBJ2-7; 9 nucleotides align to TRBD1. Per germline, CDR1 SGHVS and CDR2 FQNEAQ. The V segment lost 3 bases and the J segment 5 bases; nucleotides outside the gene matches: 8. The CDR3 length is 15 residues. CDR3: CASSFAGTGSNEQYF. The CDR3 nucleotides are TGTGCCAGCAGCTTCGCGGGGACAGGGTCGAACGAGCAGTACTTC.

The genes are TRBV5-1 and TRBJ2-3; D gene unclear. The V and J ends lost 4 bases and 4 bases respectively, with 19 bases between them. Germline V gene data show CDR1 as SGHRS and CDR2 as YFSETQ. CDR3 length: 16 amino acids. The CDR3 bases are TGCGCCAGCAGCCCTCCCAAGGGTGTAACCGCAGATACGCAGTATTTT. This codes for CASSPPKGVTADTQYF.

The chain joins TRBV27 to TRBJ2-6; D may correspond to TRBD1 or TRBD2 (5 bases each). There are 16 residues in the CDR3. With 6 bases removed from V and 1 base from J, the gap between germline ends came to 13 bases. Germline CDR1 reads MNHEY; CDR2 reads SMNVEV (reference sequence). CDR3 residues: CASSLMGVSGANVLTF. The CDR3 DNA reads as TGTGCCAGCAGCCTAATGGGGGTATCTGGGGCCAACGTCCTGACTTTC. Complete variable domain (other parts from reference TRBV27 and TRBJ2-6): EAQVTQNPRYLITVTGKKLTVTCSQNMNHEYMSWYRQDPGLGLRQIYYSMNVEVTDKGDVPEGYKVSRKEKRNFPLILESPSPNQTSLYFCASSLMGVSGANVLTFGAGSRLTVL.

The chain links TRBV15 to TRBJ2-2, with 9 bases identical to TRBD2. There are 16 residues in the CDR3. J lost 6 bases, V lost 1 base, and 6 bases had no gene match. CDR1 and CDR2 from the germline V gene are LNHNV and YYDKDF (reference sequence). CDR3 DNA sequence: TGTGCCACCAGCAGAGTGGCGGGAGGGCTTGCCGGGGAGCTGTTTTTT. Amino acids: CATSRVAGGLAGELFF.

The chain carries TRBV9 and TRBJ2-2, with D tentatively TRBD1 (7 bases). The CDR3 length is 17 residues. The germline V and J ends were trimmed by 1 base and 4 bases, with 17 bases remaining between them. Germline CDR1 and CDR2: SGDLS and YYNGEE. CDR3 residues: CASSVNPGGAGTGELFF. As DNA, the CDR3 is TGTGCCAGCAGCGTAAACCCAGGGGGAGCGGGCACCGGGGAGCTGTTTTTT.

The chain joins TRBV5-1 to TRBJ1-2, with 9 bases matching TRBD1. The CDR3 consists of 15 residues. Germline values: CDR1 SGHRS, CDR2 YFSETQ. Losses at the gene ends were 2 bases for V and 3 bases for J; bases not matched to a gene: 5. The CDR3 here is CASSLGQGNDYGYTF. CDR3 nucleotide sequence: TGCGCCAGCAGCTTAGGACAGGGGAATGACTATGGCTACACCTTC.

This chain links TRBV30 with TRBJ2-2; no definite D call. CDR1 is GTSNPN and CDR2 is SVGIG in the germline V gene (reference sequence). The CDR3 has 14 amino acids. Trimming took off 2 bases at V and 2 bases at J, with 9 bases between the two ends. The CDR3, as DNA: TGTGCCTGGAGTTTCGGCAGAAACACCGGGGAGCTGTTTTTT. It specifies CAWSFGRNTGELFF.

The CDR3 loop reads CATSRAQGSYEQYF. DNA for the CDR3: TGTGCCACCAGCAGAGCTCAGGGGAGCTACGAGCAGTACTTC. The chain is built from TRBV15 and TRBJ2-7; maybe TRBD1 (6 bases). Deletions cut 1 base from V and 3 bases from J, with 10 bases between. There are 14 residues in the CDR3. In germline, CDR1 is LNHNV, CDR2 YYDKDF (reference sequence).

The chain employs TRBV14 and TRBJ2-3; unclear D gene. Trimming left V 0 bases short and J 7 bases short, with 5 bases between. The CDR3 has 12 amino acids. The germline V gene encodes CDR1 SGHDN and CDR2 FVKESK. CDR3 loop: CASSQDRYTQYF. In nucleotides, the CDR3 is TGTGCCAGCAGCCAAGATCGGTATACGCAGTATTTT.

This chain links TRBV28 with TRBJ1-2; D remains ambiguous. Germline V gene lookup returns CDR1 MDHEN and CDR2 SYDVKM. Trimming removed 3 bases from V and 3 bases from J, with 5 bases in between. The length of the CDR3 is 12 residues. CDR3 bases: TGTGCCAGCAGTTTGCCGGACTATGGCTACACCTTC. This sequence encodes CASSLPDYGYTF.

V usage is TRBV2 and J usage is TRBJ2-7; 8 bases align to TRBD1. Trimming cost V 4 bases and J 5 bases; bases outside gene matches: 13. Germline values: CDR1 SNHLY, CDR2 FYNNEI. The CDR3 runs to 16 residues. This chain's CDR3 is CASSATWGQGAHEQYF. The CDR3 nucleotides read TGTGCCAGCAGTGCTACTTGGGGCCAGGGGGCCCACGAGCAGTACTTC.

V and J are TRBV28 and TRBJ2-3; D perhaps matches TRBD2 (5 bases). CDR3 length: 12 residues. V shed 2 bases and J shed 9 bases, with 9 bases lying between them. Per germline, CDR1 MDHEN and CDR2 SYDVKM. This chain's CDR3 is CASSLIRETQYF. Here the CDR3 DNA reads TGTGCCAGCAGTTTAATACGGGAAACGCAGTATTTT.

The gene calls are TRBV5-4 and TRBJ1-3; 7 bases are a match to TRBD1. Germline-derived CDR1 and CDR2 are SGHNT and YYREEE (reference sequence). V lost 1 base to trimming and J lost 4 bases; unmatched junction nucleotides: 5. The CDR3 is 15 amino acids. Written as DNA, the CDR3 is TGTGCCAGCAGCTTGCGTCAGGGGGACGGAAACACCATATATTTT. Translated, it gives CASSLRQGDGNTIYF. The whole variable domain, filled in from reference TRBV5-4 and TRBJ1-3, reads ETGVTQSPTHLIKTRGQQVTLRCSSQSGHNTVSWYQQALGQGPQFIFQYYREEENGRGNFPPRFSGLQFPNYSSELNVNALELDDSALYLCASSLRQGDGNTIYFGEGSWLTVV.

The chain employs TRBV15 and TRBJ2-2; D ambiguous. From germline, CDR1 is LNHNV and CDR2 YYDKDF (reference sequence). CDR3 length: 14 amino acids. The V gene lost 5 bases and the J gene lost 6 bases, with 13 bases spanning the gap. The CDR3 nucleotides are TGTGCCACCAGCCTCGACCCGTCTCCCGGGGAGCTGTTTTTT. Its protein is CATSLDPSPGELFF.

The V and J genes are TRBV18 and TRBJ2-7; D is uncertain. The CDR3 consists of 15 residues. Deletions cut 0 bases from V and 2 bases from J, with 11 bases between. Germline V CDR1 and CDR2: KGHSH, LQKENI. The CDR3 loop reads CASSPPLGQPYEQYF. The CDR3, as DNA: TGTGCCAGCTCACCACCTTTGGGTCAGCCCTACGAGCAGTACTTC.

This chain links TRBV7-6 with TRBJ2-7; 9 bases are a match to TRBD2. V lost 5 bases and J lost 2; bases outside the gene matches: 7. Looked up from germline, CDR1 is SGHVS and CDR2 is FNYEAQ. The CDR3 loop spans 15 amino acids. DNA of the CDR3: TGTGCCAGCAGCCCCTGGACTAGCGTCGCCTACGAGCAGTACTTC. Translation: CASSPWTSVAYEQYF.

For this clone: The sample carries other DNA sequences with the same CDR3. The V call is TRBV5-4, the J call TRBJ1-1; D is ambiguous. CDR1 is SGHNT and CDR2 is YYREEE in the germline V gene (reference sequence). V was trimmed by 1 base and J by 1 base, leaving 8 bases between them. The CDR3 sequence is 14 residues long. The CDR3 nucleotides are TGTGCCAGCAGCTTGTCACAGACGAACACTGAAGCTTTCTTT. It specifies CASSLSQTNTEAFF. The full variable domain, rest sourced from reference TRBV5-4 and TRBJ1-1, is ETGVTQSPTHLIKTRGQQVTLRCSSQSGHNTVSWYQQALGQGPQFIFQYYREEENGRGNFPPRFSGLQFPNYSSELNVNALELDDSALYLCASSLSQTNTEAFFGQGTRLTVV.

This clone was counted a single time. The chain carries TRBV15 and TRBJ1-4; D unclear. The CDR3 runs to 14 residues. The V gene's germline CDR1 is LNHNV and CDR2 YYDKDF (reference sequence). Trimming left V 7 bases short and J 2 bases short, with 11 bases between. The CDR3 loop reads CATTRISTNEKLFF. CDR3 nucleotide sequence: TGTGCCACCACACGGATAAGCACTAATGAAAAACTGTTTTTT.

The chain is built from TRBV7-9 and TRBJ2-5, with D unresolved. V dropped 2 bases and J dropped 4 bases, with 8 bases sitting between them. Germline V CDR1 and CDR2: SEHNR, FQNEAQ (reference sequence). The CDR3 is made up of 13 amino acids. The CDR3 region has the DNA TGTGCCAGCAGCTTAAGGAGAGTAGAGACCCAGTACTTC. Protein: CASSLRRVETQYF.